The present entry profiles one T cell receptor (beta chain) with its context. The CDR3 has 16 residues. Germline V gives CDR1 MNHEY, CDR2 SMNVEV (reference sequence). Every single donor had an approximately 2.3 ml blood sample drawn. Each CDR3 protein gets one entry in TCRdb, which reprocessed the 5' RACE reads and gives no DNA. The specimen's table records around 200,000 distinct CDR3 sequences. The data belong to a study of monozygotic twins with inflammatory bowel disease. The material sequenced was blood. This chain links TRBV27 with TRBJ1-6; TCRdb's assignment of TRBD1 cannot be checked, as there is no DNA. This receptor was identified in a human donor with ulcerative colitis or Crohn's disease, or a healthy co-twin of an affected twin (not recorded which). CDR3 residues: CASSLDRPSYNSPLHF.